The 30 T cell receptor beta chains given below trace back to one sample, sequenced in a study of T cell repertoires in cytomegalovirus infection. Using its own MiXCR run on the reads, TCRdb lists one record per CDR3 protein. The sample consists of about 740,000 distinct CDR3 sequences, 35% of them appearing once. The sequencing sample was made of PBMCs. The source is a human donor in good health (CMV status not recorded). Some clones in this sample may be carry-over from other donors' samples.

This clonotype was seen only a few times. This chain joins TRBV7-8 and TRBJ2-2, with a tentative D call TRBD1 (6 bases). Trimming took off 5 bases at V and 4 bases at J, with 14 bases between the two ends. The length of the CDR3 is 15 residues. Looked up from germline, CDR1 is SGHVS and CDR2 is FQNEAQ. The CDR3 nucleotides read TGTGCCAGCAGCAACGACTTCAGGGGCACCGGGGAGCTGTTTTTT. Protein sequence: CASSNDFRGTGELFF. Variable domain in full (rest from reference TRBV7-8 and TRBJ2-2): GAGVSQSPRYKVAKRGQDVALRCDPISGHVSLFWYQQALGQGPEFLTYFQNEAQLDKSGLPSDRFFAERPEGSVSTLKIQRTQQEDSAVYLCASSNDFRGTGELFFGEGSRLTVL.

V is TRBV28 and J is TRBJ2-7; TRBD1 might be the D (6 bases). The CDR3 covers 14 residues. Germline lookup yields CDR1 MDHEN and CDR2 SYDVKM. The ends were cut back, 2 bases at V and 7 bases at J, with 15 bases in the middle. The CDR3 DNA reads TGTGCCAGCAGTTTAGAGGGGGTTCTGAGGGAGCAGTACTTC. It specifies CASSLEGVLREQYF.

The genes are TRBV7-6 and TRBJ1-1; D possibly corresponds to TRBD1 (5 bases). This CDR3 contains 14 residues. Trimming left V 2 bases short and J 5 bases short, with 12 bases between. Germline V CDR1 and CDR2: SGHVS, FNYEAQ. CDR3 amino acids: CASSLNGGRTEAFF. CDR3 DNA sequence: TGTGCCAGCAGCTTAAACGGGGGTCGGACTGAAGCTTTCTTT.

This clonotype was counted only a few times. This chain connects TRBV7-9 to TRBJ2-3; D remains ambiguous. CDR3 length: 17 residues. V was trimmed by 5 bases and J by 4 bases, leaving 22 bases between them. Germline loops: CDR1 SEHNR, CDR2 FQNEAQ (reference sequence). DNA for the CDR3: TGTGCCAGCAGCCCACGTGGGCGGAGAGGCCCGGCAGATACGCAGTATTTT. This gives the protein CASSPRGRRGPADTQYF. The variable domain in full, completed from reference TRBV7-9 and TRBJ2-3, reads DTGVSQNPRHKITKRGQNVTFRCDPISEHNRLYWYRQTLGQGPEFLTYFQNEAQLEKSRLLSDRFSAERPKGSFSTLEIQRTEQGDSAMYLCASSPRGRRGPADTQYFGPGTRLTVL.

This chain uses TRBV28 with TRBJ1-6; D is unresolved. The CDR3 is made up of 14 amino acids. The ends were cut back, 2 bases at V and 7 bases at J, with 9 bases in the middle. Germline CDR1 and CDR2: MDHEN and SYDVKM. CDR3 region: CASSLGEGNSPLHF. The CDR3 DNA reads TGTGCCAGCAGTTTAGGGGAAGGGAATTCACCCCTCCACTTT.

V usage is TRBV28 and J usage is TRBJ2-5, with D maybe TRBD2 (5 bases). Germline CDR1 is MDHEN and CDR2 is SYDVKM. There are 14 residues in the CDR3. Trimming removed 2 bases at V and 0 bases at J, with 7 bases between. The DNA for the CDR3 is TGTGCCAGCAGTTTAGAGGGATACCAAGAGACCCAGTACTTC. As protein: CASSLEGYQETQYF.

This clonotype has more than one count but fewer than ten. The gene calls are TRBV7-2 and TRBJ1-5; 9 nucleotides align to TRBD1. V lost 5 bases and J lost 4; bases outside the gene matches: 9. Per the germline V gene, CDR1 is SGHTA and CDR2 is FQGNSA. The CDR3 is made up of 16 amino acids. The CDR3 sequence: CASSPKDRGWNQPQHF. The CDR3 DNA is TGTGCCAGCAGCCCGAAAGACAGGGGGTGGAATCAGCCCCAGCATTTT.

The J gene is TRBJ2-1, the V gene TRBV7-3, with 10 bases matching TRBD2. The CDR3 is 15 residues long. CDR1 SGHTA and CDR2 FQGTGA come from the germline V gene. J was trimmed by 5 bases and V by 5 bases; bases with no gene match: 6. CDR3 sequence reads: CASSVRTSGDNEQFF. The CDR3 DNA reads TGTGCCAGCAGCGTCCGGACTAGCGGAGACAATGAGCAGTTCTTC.

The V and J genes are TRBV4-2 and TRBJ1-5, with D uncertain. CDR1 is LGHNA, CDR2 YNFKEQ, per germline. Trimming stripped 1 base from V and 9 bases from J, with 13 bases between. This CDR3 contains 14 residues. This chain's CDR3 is CASSQGVGPWPQHF. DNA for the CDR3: TGTGCCAGCAGCCAAGGGGTCGGGCCCTGGCCCCAGCATTTT.

CDR3 nucleotide sequence: TGTGCCAGTAGTATCGCGGTAGGACAGGGAACCTATTATAGCAATCAGCCCCAGCATTTT. It codes for CASSIAVGQGTYYSNQPQHF. The chain joins TRBV19 to TRBJ1-5; 8 nucleotides line up with TRBD1. With 3 bases clipped from V and 0 bases from J, the junction kept 16 bases outside the gene matches. The CDR3 is 20 amino acids. CDR1 is LNHDA, CDR2 SQIVND, per germline (reference sequence).

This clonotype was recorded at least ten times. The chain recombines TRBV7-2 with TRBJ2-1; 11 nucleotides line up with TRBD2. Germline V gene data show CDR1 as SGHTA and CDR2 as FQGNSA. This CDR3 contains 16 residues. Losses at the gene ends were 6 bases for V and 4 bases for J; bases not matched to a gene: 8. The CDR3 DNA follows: TGTGCCAGCAGTCTCACTAGCGGGAGTCGGTACAATGAGCAGTTCTTC. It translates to CASSLTSGSRYNEQFF.

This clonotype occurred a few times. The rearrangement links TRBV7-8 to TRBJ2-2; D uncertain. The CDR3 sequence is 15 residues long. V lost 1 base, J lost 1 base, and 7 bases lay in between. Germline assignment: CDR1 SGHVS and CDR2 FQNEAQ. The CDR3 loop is CASSLVPGNTGELFF. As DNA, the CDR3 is TGTGCCAGCAGCTTAGTGCCAGGGAACACCGGGGAGCTGTTTTTT. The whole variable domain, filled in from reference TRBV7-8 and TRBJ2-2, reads GAGVSQSPRYKVAKRGQDVALRCDPISGHVSLFWYQQALGQGPEFLTYFQNEAQLDKSGLPSDRFFAERPEGSVSTLKIQRTQQEDSAVYLCASSLVPGNTGELFFGEGSRLTVL.

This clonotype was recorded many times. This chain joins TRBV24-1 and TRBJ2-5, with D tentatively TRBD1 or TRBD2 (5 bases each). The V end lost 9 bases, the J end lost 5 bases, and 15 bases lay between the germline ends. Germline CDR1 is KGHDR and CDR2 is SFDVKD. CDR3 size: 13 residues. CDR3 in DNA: TGTGCCACCGGGGACCCTATCCGGGAGACCCAGTACTTC. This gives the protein CATGDPIRETQYF.

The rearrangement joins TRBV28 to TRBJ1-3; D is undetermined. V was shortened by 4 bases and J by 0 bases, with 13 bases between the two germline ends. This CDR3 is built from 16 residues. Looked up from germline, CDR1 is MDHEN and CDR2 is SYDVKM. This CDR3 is CASSSPVKDSGNTIYF. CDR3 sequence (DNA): TGTGCCAGCAGTTCCCCCGTGAAGGACTCTGGAAACACCATATATTTT.

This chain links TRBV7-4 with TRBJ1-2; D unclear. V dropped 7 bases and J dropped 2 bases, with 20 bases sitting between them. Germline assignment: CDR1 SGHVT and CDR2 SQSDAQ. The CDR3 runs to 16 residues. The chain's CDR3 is CASTLPLGRANYGYTF. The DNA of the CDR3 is TGTGCCAGCACCCTTCCCCTAGGAAGGGCAAACTATGGCTACACCTTC.

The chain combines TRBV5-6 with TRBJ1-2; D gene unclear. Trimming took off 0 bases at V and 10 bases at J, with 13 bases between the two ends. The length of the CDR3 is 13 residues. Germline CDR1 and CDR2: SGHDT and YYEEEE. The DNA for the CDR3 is TGTGCCAGCAGCTTGGCCGGCGGCTATTTCTACACCTTC. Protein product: CASSLAGGYFYTF.

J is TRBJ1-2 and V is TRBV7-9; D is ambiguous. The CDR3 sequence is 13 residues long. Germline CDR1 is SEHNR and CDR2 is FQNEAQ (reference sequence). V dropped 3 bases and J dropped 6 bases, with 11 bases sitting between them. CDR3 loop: CASSLSRRDGYTF. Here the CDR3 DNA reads TGTGCCAGCAGCTTGAGCCGAAGGGATGGCTACACCTTC.

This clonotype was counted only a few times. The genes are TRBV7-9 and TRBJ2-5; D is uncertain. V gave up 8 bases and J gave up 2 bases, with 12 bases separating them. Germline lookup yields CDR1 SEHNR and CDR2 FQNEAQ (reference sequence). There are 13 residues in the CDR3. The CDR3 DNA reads TGTGCCAGCGCCGGTCCGACTCAAGAGACCCAGTACTTC. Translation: CASAGPTQETQYF.

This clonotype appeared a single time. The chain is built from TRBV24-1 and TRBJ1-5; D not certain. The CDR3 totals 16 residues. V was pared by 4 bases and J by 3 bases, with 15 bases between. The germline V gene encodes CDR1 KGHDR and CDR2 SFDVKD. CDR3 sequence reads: CATSDHERYPNQPQHF. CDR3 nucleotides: TGTGCCACCAGTGACCATGAACGGTACCCCAATCAGCCCCAGCATTTT.

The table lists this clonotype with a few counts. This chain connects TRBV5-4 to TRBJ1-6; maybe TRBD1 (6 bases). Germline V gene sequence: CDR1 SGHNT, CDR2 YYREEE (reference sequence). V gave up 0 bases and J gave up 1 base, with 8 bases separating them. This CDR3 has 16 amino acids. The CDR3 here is CASSLGQESYNSPLHF. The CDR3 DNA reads TGTGCCAGCAGCTTGGGACAGGAGTCCTATAATTCACCCCTCCACTTT.

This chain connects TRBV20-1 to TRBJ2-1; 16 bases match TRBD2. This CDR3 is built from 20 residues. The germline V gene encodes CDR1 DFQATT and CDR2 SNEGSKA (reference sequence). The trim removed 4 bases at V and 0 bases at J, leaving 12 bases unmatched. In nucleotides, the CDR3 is TGCAGTGCTACCGGGACTAGCGGGAGGGGGTTCTTCGCCTCCTACAATGAGCAGTTCTTC. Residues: CSATGTSGRGFFASYNEQFF.

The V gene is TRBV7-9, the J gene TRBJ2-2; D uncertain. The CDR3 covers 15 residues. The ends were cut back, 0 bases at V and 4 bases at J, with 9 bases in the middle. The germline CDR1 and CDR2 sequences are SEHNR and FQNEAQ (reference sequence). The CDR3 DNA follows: TGTGCCAGCAGCTTAGCTGGGGTTGGCACCGGGGAGCTGTTTTTT. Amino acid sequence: CASSLAGVGTGELFF.

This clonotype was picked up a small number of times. CDR3 loop: CASSRDRGGSYNEQFF. The CDR3, as DNA: TGTGCCAGCAGCCGTGACAGGGGAGGCTCCTACAATGAGCAGTTCTTC. This chain uses TRBV7-8 with TRBJ2-1, with TRBD1 matching over 8 bases. Germline lookup yields CDR1 SGHVS and CDR2 FQNEAQ. Trimming removed 5 bases from V and 0 bases from J; junction bases left unmatched: 6. The CDR3 is made up of 16 amino acids.

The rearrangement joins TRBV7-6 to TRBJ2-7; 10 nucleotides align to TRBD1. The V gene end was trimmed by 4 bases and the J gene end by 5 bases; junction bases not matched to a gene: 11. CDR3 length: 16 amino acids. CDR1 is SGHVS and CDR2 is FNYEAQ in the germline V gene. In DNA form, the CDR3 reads TGTGCCAGCAGCTCACCACGACAGGGGGCGGTAAACGAGCAGTACTTC. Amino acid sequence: CASSSPRQGAVNEQYF.

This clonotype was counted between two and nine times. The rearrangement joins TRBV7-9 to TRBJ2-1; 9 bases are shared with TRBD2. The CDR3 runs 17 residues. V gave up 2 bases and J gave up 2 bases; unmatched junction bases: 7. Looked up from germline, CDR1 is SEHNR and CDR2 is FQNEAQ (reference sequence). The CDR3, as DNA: TGTGCCAGCAGCTTAAACCCGACTAGCGGTGCCTACAATGAGCAGTTCTTC. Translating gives CASSLNPTSGAYNEQFF.

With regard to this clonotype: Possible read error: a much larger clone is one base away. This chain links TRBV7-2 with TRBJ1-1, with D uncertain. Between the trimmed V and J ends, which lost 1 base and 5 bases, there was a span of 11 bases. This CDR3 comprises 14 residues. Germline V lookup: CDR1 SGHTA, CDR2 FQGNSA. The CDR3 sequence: CASSLELVSTEAFF. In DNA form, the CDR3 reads TGTGCCAGCAGCTTAGAGTTGGTAAGTACTGAAGCTTTCTTT.

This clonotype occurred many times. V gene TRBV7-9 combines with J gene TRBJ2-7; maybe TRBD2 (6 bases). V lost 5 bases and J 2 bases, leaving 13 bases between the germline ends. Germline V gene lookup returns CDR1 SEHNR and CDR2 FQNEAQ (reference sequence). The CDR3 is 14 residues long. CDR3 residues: CASSRLGGAYEQYF. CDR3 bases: TGTGCCAGCAGCCGCTTAGGAGGGGCCTACGAGCAGTACTTC.

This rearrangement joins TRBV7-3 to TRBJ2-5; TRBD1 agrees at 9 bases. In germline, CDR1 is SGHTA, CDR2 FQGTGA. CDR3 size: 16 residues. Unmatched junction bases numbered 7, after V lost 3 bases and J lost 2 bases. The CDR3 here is CASSLRAGQGQETQYF. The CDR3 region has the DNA TGTGCCAGCAGCTTGAGAGCAGGACAGGGGCAAGAGACCCAGTACTTC.

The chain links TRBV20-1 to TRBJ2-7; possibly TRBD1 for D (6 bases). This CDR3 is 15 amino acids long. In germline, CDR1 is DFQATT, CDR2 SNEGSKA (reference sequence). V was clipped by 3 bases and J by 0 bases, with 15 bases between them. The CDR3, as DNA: TGCAGTGCTAGTTCGGACAGAAGGAGCTCCTACGAGCAGTACTTC. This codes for CSASSDRRSSYEQYF.

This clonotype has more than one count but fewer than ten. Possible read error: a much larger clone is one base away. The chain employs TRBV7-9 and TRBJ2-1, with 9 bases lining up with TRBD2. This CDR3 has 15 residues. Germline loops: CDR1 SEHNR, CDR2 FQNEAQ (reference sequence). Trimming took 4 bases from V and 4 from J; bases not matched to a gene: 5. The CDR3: CASSSTSGWYNEQFF. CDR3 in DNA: TGTGCCAGCAGCTCAACTAGCGGGTGGTACAATGAGCAGTTCTTC.